This TCR beta chain comes out of a study of metastatic and nonmetastatic thyroid tumors. Before thyroid surgery, none of the patients had received any treatment. Via MiXCR, TCRdb re-called the PCR reads. The data contain roughly 10,000 clones, around 40% of them singletons. Deletions cut 6 bases from V and 0 bases from J, with 13 bases between. Germline assignment: CDR1 MNHNS and CDR2 SASEGT. The CDR3 extends over 15 amino acids. This clone was counted between two and nine times. The source of this sequence is a female donor with papillary thyroid cancer or a benign thyroid nodule (not recorded which). Some clones in this sample may be carry-over from other donors' samples. The V and J genes are TRBV6-1 and TRBJ2-3, with D possibly being TRBD1 or TRBD2 (6 bases each). Input material: tumor tissue. The CDR3 region has the DNA TGTGCCAGCAGAGATAGGGGGGCTAGCACAGATACGCAGTATTTT. It specifies CASRDRGASTDTQYF.